This T cell receptor beta chain was identified during a study of shared clonotypes between healthy human individuals. Study information: For every donor, three CD4 naive, three CD4 memory, two CD8 naive and one CD8 memory plates were used.

The study, taken as a whole, reports: Some naive CD4 clonotypes, 5% to 5.5%, turned up in common across four donors. Blood was the only sampled material, and tissue repertoires likely differ.

Points on this clone: The antigen remains undetermined.

Once extracted for a subset, genomic DNA was divided evenly among several immunoSEQ plates. Here immunoSEQ multiplex PCR was the method, and the copy in TCRdb shows in-frame clones only, minus some. The table includes 650,000 to 750,000 clones, more than 70% detected once. The sequence derives from a woman aged 25-40 years in good health. The sample consisted of memory CD4+ T cells sorted from blood. Subset in this sample: CD45RA-negative fraction.

This CDR3 reads CASRDRGATEAFF. The CDR3 coding sequence is TGTGCCAGCAGGGACAGGGGCGCCACTGAAGCTTTCTTT. The chain recombines TRBV6-6 with TRBJ1-1, with TRBD1 matching 9 bases. The CDR3 extends over 13 amino acids. Germline loops: CDR1 MNHNY, CDR2 SVGAGI (reference sequence). Unmatched junction bases numbered 3, after V lost 6 bases and J lost 4 bases.